This T cell receptor beta chain is from a study of Ad26.COV2.S vaccination and SARS-CoV-2 variants (dated by TCRdb to the early 2020s). Some background on the complete study: Vaccine-arm donors came from COV1001, a multicentre, randomized, double-blind, placebo-controlled phase I-IIa trial of Ad26.COV2.S in healthy adults. Ad26.COV2.S was administered intramuscularly at a dose of 5x10^10 or 1x10^11 viral particles, either as one shot or as two shots given 56 days apart. TCRbeta repertoire sequencing served as the tool for gauging how specific and how broad the SARS-CoV-2-reactive T cell receptors were following Ad26.COV2.S vaccination. Participants in the trial were split at random into five groups of five each, receiving low-dose or high-dose Ad26.COV2.S once or twice, or else placebo on both occasions. The TCR-sequenced set comprised about 32 samples: some 19 Ad26.COV2.S vaccine recipients, 5 placebo recipients and 8 SARS-CoV-2 convalescent individuals. Investigators did not know the trial group allocation while performing experiments and assessing outcomes.

Cut back by 4 bases and 4 bases, the V and J ends lie 14 bases apart. Counted from cysteine to phenylalanine, this CDR3 has 15 amino acids. The retained sequence is limited to the CDR3, 45 bases, with the frame set at the first base. The germline V gene (reference sequence) yields LNHDA for CDR1 and SQIVND for CDR2. TCRbeta CDR3 regions were sequenced with the immunoSEQ Assay. After extraction, genomic DNA underwent amplification by bias-controlled multiplex PCR, followed by high-throughput sequencing. On the authors' methods: To quantify the absolute abundance of every unique TCRbeta CDR3 region, sequences were collapsed and filtered. T cell fraction was estimated by normalizing TCRbeta template counts to usable DNA, which was measured by amplifying reference genes present in all nucleated cells. Repertoire TCRs were annotated as SARS-CoV-2-specific by exact matching of V gene, CDR3 amino acid sequence and J gene to a known reactive TCR set. The reference SARS-CoV-2 TCR set came from MIRA and was filtered for enrichment in COVID-19-positive ImmuneCODE repertoires, removing public or cross-reactive TCRs. Using the MIRA antigens, annotated TCRs were further analysed by specific ORF or by position within an ORF. Depth was the summed frequency of annotated unique rearrangements, while breadth was defined as annotated unique rearrangements over total unique productive rearrangements. TCR breadth was compared between groups using two-sided Wilcoxon rank-sum tests. Sourced from immuneACCESS, this table was stored by TCRdb with only in-frame sequences that have V and J called. A share of the clones is absent; for the studies checked, an unresolved V gene accounts for under half, and the remainder has no known explanation. From that table come the V and J calls and clone size; the DNA was used to work out D and trimming. In all, the sample holds about 440,000 clones, and roughly 91% of those were seen once. Roughly 4.3% of the sample is taken by the ten largest.

The treatment or condition label here, explained by the study, means: 15 to 20 received Ad26.COV2.S at low or high dose, single or two shots; five or six received placebo; per-sample allocation not given. For vaccine and placebo recipients, the sequenced repertoires came from samples collected on day 63 after the first injection. In Cohort 1b, roughly 25 adults aged 18-55 years were enrolled at a single site in Boston, USA, between 29 July and 7 August 2020. Ad26.COV2.S was a replication-incompetent adenovirus type 26 vector that expressed a prefusion-stabilized SARS-CoV-2 spike protein derived from the original Wuhan strain. The paper as a whole reports these results and caveats: Ad26.COV2.S recipients had higher spike-specific TCR breadth than placebo recipients (P = 0.0014). After vaccination, spike-specific CD8+ and CD4+ T cell responses were reported to show substantial breadth. The authors noted that the TCR breadth and depth analyses may have underestimated total T cell responses. Comparing responses between vaccine doses or regimens was not something the study was powered to do. Non-spike TCR breadth was comparable between vaccine and placebo recipients, consistent with the vaccine containing only spike.

As for this clone: This clone's antigen is unknown. Base qualities are not recorded, but no much larger clone differs from it by a single base.

This TCR was sampled from a person between 18 and 65 years old who received the Ad26.COV2.S COVID-19 vaccine or a placebo. The specimen was peripheral blood, collected in a trial of Ad26.COV2.S vaccine versus placebo. The sequence joins TRBV19 to TRBJ1-3; the D gene is possibly TRBD1, with 6 bases matching. The CDR3 has the sequence CASSKQGLRGNTIYF. The nucleotides read TGTGCCAGTAGTAAACAGGGTCTGCGCGGAAACACCATATATTTT.